This T cell receptor (beta chain) was identified during a study of early stage breast cancer tumors. Clones were sequenced by immunoSEQ multiplex PCR, and TCRdb holds only the in-frame ones, with some missing. The sample yields about 30,000 clones, under 75% seen once. Trimming at V came to 4 bases and at J to 1 base, leaving 13 bases not matched to a gene. The CDR3 loop spans 19 amino acids. Germline CDR1 reads SGHAT; CDR2 reads FQNNGV. This sequence was found in a person in their fifties with breast cancer. V and J are TRBV11-2 and TRBJ2-2; 9 nucleotides line up with TRBD2. Sequencing used blood. In DNA, the CDR3 is TGTGCCAGCAGCTATCTGACTAGCGGAAGTGCAAGGAACACCGGGGAGCTGTTTTTT. This codes for CASSYLTSGSARNTGELFF.